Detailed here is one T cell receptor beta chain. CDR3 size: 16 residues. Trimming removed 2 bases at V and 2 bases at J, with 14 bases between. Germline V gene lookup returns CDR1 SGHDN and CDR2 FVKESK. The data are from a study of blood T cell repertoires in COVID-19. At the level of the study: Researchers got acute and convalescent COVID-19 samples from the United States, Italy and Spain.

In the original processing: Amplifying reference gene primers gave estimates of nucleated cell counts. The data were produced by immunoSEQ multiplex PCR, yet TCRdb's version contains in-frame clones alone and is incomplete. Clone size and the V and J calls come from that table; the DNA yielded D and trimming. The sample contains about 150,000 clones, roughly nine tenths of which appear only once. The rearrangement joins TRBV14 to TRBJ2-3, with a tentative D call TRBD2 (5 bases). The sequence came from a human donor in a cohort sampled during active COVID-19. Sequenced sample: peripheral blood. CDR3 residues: CASSQFPGSDTDTQYF. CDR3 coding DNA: TGTGCCAGCAGCCAATTTCCGGGTAGCGACACAGATACGCAGTATTTT. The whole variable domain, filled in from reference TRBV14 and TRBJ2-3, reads EAGVTQFPSHSVIEKGQTVTLRCDPISGHDNLYWYRRVMGKEIKFLLHFVKESKQDESGMPNNRFLAERTGGTYSTLKVQPAELEDSGVYFCASSQFPGSDTDTQYFGPGTRLTVL.